Listed below are T cell receptor beta chains from one sample, sequenced in a study of beta chain features in type 1 diabetes. Data came from immunoSEQ multiplex PCR; TCRdb stores just in-frame clones and leaves some out. The repertoire holds 680,000 or so clones, with about an eighth as singletons. The sequenced material came from naive CD4+ T cells from blood. The receptors derive from a man between 18 and 35 years old with type 1 diabetes. Each CDR3 is given with its conserved first and last residue. Fields, in order: J gene, CDR3 length, V gene, clone size, D gene, CDR3 DNA, CDR3 protein. The D gene is left open where the match is weak. Where a row states a size, it is once, few, many or the class of an expanded clone; other rows omit it.

>TRBJ2-1|14|TRBV7-7|NA|TRBD2
TGTGCCAGCAGCCCGACGGGACTACCGAATGAGCAGTTCTTC
CASSPTGLPNEQFF
>TRBJ1-2|13|TRBV6-5|few|NA
TGTGCCACCCGAACCGGGACTAACTATGGCTACACCTTC
CATRTGTNYGYTF
>TRBJ2-6|16|TRBV5-1|NA|NA
TGCGCCAGCACCTCCCTAGCGCCAGTCGGGGCCAACGTCCTGACTTTC
CASTSLAPVGANVLTF
>TRBJ1-5|12|TRBV30|NA|NA
TGTGCCTCGGGGAGGGGTAATCAGCCCCAGCATTTT
CASGRGNQPQHF
>TRBJ1-1|14|TRBV6-5|few|TRBD1
TGTGCCAGCAGTAACCAGGGACAGGGAGCTGAAGCTTTCTTT
CASSNQGQGAEAFF
>TRBJ2-5|14|TRBV2|NA|NA
TGTGCCAGCAGAAAGACAGGACTACAAGAGACCCAGTACTTC
CASRKTGLQETQYF
>TRBJ2-1|15|TRBV18|NA|NA
TGTGCCAGCTCACCAATGGAGGACTCCTACAATGAGCAGTTCTTC
CASSPMEDSYNEQFF
>TRBJ1-6|12|TRBV7-9|few|NA
TGTGCCAGCAGCTTGGAGGGTACCCCCCTCCACTTT
CASSLEGTPLHF
>TRBJ2-1|18|TRBV27|few|TRBD2
TGTGCCAGCACCGCCGGGACTAGCGGGGGCAATTACTACAATGAGCAGTTCTTC
CASTAGTSGGNYYNEQFF
>TRBJ1-1|14|TRBV4-1|NA|NA
TGCGCCAGCAGCCAAGGGGACCGGAACACTGAAGCTTTCTTT
CASSQGDRNTEAFF
>TRBJ1-5|14|TRBV19|NA|NA
TGTGCCAGTAGTATAGAGGCAGAGAATCAGCCCCAGCATTTT
CASSIEAENQPQHF
>TRBJ2-7|11|TRBV5-1|few|NA
TGCGCCAGCAGCTCAAACTACGAGCAGTACTTC
CASSSNYEQYF
>TRBJ2-7|13|TRBV29-1|few|NA
TGCAGCGCCGCCGGGGGGCTCTCCTACGAGCAGTACTTC
CSAAGGLSYEQYF
>TRBJ2-7|13|TRBV27|few|TRBD1
TGTGCCAGCAGTTACAGGGGGAACTACGAGCAGTACTTC
CASSYRGNYEQYF
>TRBJ2-7|15|TRBV15|few|NA
TGTGCCACCAGCAGGTACGGGGGCTATAACAACGAGCAGTACTTC
CATSRYGGYNNEQYF
>TRBJ2-1|15|TRBV29-1|few|NA
TGCAGCGTCCAGGGGGATCGGGGGCCTTACAATGAGCAGTTCTTC
CSVQGDRGPYNEQFF
>TRBJ1-5|14|TRBV28|NA|TRBD1
TGTGCCAGCAGTTTCGGACAGGGGTATCAGCCCCAGCATTTT
CASSFGQGYQPQHF
>TRBJ2-1|15|TRBV10-3|few|TRBD1
TGTGCCATCAGCGTACAGGGGGGACCCTACAATGAGCAGTTCTTC
CAISVQGGPYNEQFF
>TRBJ2-2|12|TRBV29-1|few|TRBD2
TGCAGCGTTAAGCGGGGGGATGGGGAGCTGTTTTTT
CSVKRGDGELFF
>TRBJ2-1|12|TRBV30|few|TRBD1
TGTGCCTGCCGGGACAGGATGAATGAGCAGTTCTTC
CACRDRMNEQFF
>TRBJ2-7|17|TRBV4-1|few|TRBD1
TGCGCCAGCAGCCAGGGGAACAGGGGGATCGGCTCCTACGAGCAGTACTTC
CASSQGNRGIGSYEQYF